Below are 6 T cell receptor beta chains sequenced from a single sample in a study of PD-L1 blockade in urothelial cancer. Documented time point: pretreatment peripheral blood. The table came from immunoSEQ multiplex PCR; TCRdb's copy has only in-frame clones and leaves some out. The profile covers 95,000 or so clones, with about nine tenths appearing a single time and 1.5% to 2% taken by the ten largest. Sequencing was performed on PBMCs, taken around atezolizumab (anti-PD-L1) treatment. These receptor sequences come from a man aged 60 to 75 with urothelial cancer.

The chain links TRBV30 to TRBJ1-4; TRBD1 aligns across 7 bases. This CDR3 contains 15 residues. V trimming: 2 bases; J trimming: 0 bases; junction bases outside the gene matches: 3. In germline, CDR1 is GTSNPN, CDR2 SVGIG (reference sequence). Written as DNA, the CDR3 is TGTGCCTGGAGTCCCGGGACAGCAACTAATGAAAAACTGTTTTTT. It translates to CAWSPGTATNEKLFF.

V usage is TRBV5-6 and J usage is TRBJ2-7, with 11 positions matching TRBD1. CDR1 and CDR2 from the germline V gene are SGHDT and YYEEEE. J lost 6 bases, V lost 4 bases, and 9 bases had no gene match. CDR3 length equals 15 residues. The DNA of the CDR3 is TGTGCCAGCAGCGGGACAGGGGGAAGTTATGGCGAGCAGTACTTC. This translates into CASSGTGGSYGEQYF. Variable domain in full (rest from reference TRBV5-6 and TRBJ2-7): DAGVTQSPTHLIKTRGQQVTLRCSPKSGHDTVSWYQQALGQGPQFIFQYYEEEERQRGNFPDRFSGHQFPNYSSELNVNALLLGDSALYLCASSGTGGSYGEQYFGPGTRLTVT.

The chain uses TRBV13 and TRBJ1-5; D unclear. Germline CDR1 is PRHDT and CDR2 is FYEKMQ (reference sequence). The length of the CDR3 is 14 residues. The V and J ends lost 0 bases and 0 bases respectively, with 3 bases between them. The CDR3 loop is CASSLGNSNQPQHF. The CDR3 DNA reads TGTGCCAGCAGCTTAGGCAATAGCAATCAGCCCCAGCATTTT.

This chain joins TRBV11-3 and TRBJ1-2; 12 bases align to TRBD1. Germline loops: CDR1 SGHNT, CDR2 YENEEA. V lost 2 bases and J lost 4; bases outside the gene matches: 5. The CDR3 covers 16 residues. CDR3 region: CASSLTGTGGGYGYTF. In DNA form, the CDR3 reads TGTGCCAGCAGCTTAACCGGGACAGGGGGCGGCTATGGCTACACCTTC.

CDR3 nucleotides: TGCAGTGCTAGGACAGCAGAGACCCAGTACTTC. Encoded protein: CSARTAETQYF. The gene calls are TRBV20-1 and TRBJ2-5; possibly TRBD1 for D (5 bases). Germline V gene lookup returns CDR1 DFQATT and CDR2 SNEGSKA (reference sequence). V shed 3 bases and J shed 4 bases, with 6 bases lying between them. The CDR3 extends over 11 amino acids.

The J gene is TRBJ1-1, the V gene TRBV28; D unclear. Between the trimmed V and J ends, which lost 3 bases and 8 bases, there was a span of 16 bases. CDR1 and CDR2 from the germline V gene are MDHEN and SYDVKM. This CDR3 spans 14 amino acids. The CDR3 sequence is CASSLVGRVGEAFF. The CDR3 DNA follows: TGTGCCAGCAGTTTGGTAGGGAGGGTGGGAGAAGCTTTCTTT.